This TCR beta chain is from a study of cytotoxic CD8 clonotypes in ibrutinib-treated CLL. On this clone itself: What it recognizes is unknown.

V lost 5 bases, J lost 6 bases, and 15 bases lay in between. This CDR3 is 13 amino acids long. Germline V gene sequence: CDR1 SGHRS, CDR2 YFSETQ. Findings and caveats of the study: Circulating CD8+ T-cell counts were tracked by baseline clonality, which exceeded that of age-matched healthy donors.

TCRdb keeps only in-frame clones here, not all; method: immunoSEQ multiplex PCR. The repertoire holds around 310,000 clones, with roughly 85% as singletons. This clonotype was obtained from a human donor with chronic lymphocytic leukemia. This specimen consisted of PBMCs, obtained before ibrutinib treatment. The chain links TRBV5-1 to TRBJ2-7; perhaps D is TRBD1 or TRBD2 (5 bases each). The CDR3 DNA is TGCGCCAGCAGTATGGGGGAGTCAAGCGAGCAGTACTTC. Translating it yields CASSMGESSEQYF.